These 32 T cell receptor beta chains originate from one sample sequenced in a study of CD4 T cells in relation to SARS-CoV-2 and coronaviruses. Clones were read by immunoSEQ multiplex PCR, and TCRdb kept only the in-frame ones, dropping some. This sample has some 65,000 clones, with around 87% found just once. CD4+ T cells from unexposed donors were obtained before the COVID-19 pandemic (2011-2018). Input material: memory CD4+ T cells from PBMCs. Receptors were obtained from a human donor in good health.

This sequence joins TRBV2 and TRBJ2-2; no definite D call. V was shortened by 7 bases and J by 4 bases, with 13 bases between the two germline ends. The length of the CDR3 is 14 residues. Looked up from germline, CDR1 is SNHLY and CDR2 is FYNNEI. CDR3 sequence reads: CASTAGSRTGELFF. The CDR3 coding sequence is TGTGCCAGCACCGCCGGATCACGCACCGGGGAGCTGTTTTTT.

The chain uses TRBV15 and TRBJ2-7; 8 bases map to TRBD2. The germline V gene encodes CDR1 LNHNV and CDR2 YYDKDF (reference sequence). With 1 base clipped from V and 5 bases from J, the junction kept 7 bases outside the gene matches. The CDR3 extends over 15 amino acids. CDR3 protein: CATSRGWGTSHEQYF. CDR3 coding DNA: TGTGCCACCAGCAGAGGGTGGGGGACTAGTCACGAGCAGTACTTC. Full variable domain (remainder filled in from reference TRBV15 and TRBJ2-7): DAMVIQNPRYQVTQFGKPVTLSCSQTLNHNVMYWYQQKSSQAPKLLFHYYDKDFNNEADTPDNFQSRRPNTSFCFLDIRSPGLGDTAMYLCATSRGWGTSHEQYFGPGTRLTVT.

V is TRBV7-3 and J is TRBJ1-6; weak D call: TRBD1 (5 bases). The CDR3 covers 13 residues. V lost 5 bases, J lost 7 bases, and 9 bases lay in between. The germline CDR1 and CDR2 sequences are SGHTA and FQGTGA. The CDR3: CASSNRTNSPLHF. The CDR3 DNA is TGTGCCAGCAGCAACAGGACAAATTCACCCCTCCACTTT.

The count of this clone is one. The chain joins TRBV29-1 to TRBJ1-1; D remains ambiguous. This CDR3 is 13 amino acids long. The germline CDR1 and CDR2 sequences are SQVTM and ANQGSEA. V was trimmed by 7 bases and J by 0 bases, leaving 12 bases between them. As DNA, the CDR3 is TGCAGCGGGGAGGAACAGTTGAACACTGAAGCTTTCTTT. Translated: CSGEEQLNTEAFF.

The gene calls are TRBV24-1 and TRBJ1-2; 9 bases line up with TRBD1. The V segment lost 11 bases and the J segment 5 bases; nucleotides outside the gene matches: 11. The CDR3 loop spans 14 amino acids. CDR1 and CDR2 from the germline V gene are KGHDR and SFDVKD. The chain's CDR3 is CAIHSGQGEYGYTF. DNA for the CDR3: TGTGCCATCCATTCGGGACAGGGAGAATATGGCTACACCTTC.

The CDR3 DNA reads as TGTGCCAGCAGGGCAACCACCTATGGCTACACCTTC. Residues: CASRATTYGYTF. The gene calls are TRBV28 and TRBJ1-2; D unclear. Germline V gives CDR1 MDHEN, CDR2 SYDVKM. The length of the CDR3 is 12 residues. V was trimmed by 6 bases and J by 4 bases, leaving 9 bases between them.

This chain connects TRBV28 to TRBJ1-4; perhaps TRBD1 as D (5 bases). The CDR3 has 14 residues. The V gene lost 6 bases and the J gene lost 4 bases, with 12 bases spanning the gap. Per the germline V gene, CDR1 is MDHEN and CDR2 is SYDVKM. CDR3 nucleotides: TGTGCCAGCAGGAAGGGACGGAGTAATGAAAAACTGTTTTTT. It yields the protein CASRKGRSNEKLFF.

This sequence joins TRBV7-3 and TRBJ2-2; 8 bases are shared with TRBD2. The germline CDR1 and CDR2 sequences are SGHTA and FQGTGA. This CDR3 contains 16 residues. V gave up 2 bases and J gave up 6 bases; unmatched junction bases: 8. The CDR3 DNA reads as TGTGCCAGCAGCTTAGACAGCGGGAGAGGCCCCGGGGAGCTGTTTTTT. Translating it yields CASSLDSGRGPGELFF.

This chain links TRBV24-1 with TRBJ2-3; 7 positions match TRBD1. Germline values: CDR1 KGHDR, CDR2 SFDVKD. V dropped 7 bases and J dropped 5; count of bases not matched to a gene: 38. This CDR3 is 24 amino acids long. CDR3 bases: TGTGCCACCAGACCCGACAGATTAGGACAGGCGTCAAATCAACTAGTGCAGGAGGTAGATACGCAGTATTTT. Translated: CATRPDRLGQASNQLVQEVDTQYF.

The genes are TRBV9 and TRBJ2-2; D is ambiguous. Deletions cut 3 bases from V and 6 bases from J, with 9 bases between. Looked up from germline, CDR1 is SGDLS and CDR2 is YYNGEE. This CDR3 region has 13 residues. CDR3 in DNA: TGTGCCAGCAGCGCTTCAGTTGCCGGGGAGCTGTTTTTT. It yields the protein CASSASVAGELFF.

This rearrangement joins TRBV4-3 to TRBJ1-2, with 8 positions matching TRBD1. V trimming: 0 bases; J trimming: 5 bases; junction bases outside the gene matches: 5. The CDR3 is 15 amino acids. Per the germline V gene, CDR1 is LGHNA and CDR2 is YSLEER. The CDR3 is CASSQEPGTGYGYTF. DNA of the CDR3: TGCGCCAGCAGCCAAGAGCCAGGGACAGGATATGGCTACACCTTC.

The rearrangement uses TRBV7-8 and TRBJ2-7, with 8 bases that match TRBD1. The CDR3 extends over 15 amino acids. CDR1 is SGHVS, CDR2 FQNEAQ, per germline. With V trimmed by 5 bases and J by 1 base, 7 bases remained unmatched. CDR3: CASSPRTGSSYEQYF. In DNA, the CDR3 is TGTGCCAGCAGCCCCCGGACAGGGAGTTCCTACGAGCAGTACTTC.

For the CDR3, the DNA is TGCGCCAGCAGTGATTGGCAGGGGGGTGAAAAACTGTTTTTT. Translation: CASSDWQGGEKLFF. The chain uses TRBV10-2 and TRBJ1-4; TRBD1 matches at 7 bases. The CDR3 is made up of 14 amino acids. Germline V gene data show CDR1 as WSHSY and CDR2 as SAAADI. V was pared by 3 bases and J by 7 bases, with 5 bases of the junction left unmatched.

The chain recombines TRBV4-1 with TRBJ1-5; D is unresolved. There are 17 residues in the CDR3. Trimming removed 1 base at V and 1 base at J, with 14 bases between. Germline V gene lookup returns CDR1 MGHRA and CDR2 YSYEKL. CDR3 residues: CASSQVLTRGSNQPQHF. The CDR3 nucleotides read TGCGCCAGCAGCCAAGTCCTCACCCGAGGGAGCAATCAGCCCCAGCATTTT.

The genes are TRBV7-9 and TRBJ2-7, with D possibly TRBD1 on 6 matching bases. Germline-derived CDR1 and CDR2 are SEHNR and FQNEAQ (reference sequence). The CDR3 length is 14 residues. V dropped 4 bases and J dropped 1 base, with 11 bases sitting between them. CDR3: CASSSKTGSYEQYF. The CDR3 nucleotides are TGTGCCAGCAGCTCAAAGACAGGATCCTACGAGCAGTACTTC.

This clone showed up just a few times. The V call is TRBV28, the J call TRBJ1-6; no reliable D call. Germline CDR1 MDHEN, CDR2 SYDVKM. Trimming left V 2 bases short and J 3 bases short, with 17 bases between. The CDR3 sequence is 18 residues long. The CDR3 reads CASSLLRLLNLYNSPLHF. The CDR3 DNA is TGTGCCAGCAGTTTACTCAGACTTCTAAACCTCTATAATTCACCCCTCCACTTT.

The genes are TRBV24-1 and TRBJ2-3; D is uncertain. In germline, CDR1 is KGHDR, CDR2 SFDVKD. The CDR3 contains 11 residues. Trimming removed 6 bases from V and 3 bases from J, with 3 bases in between. In nucleotides, the CDR3 is TGTGCCACCAGTAAAACAGATACGCAGTATTTT. Protein product: CATSKTDTQYF.

The table lists this clone with a few counts. This sequence joins TRBV30 and TRBJ1-1, with TRBD1 identical over 8 bases. The CDR3 covers 15 residues. V gave up 4 bases and J gave up 7 bases; unmatched junction bases: 14. CDR1 is GTSNPN and CDR2 is SVGIG in the germline V gene (reference sequence). CDR3 sequence (DNA): TGTGCCTGGACTACTCCCCGGACAGGGCGGGGTGAAGCTTTCTTT. Translation: CAWTTPRTGRGEAFF.

The chain carries TRBV25-1 and TRBJ1-3, with D possibly being TRBD1 (5 bases). Looked up from germline, CDR1 is MGHDK and CDR2 is SYGVNS. The V end lost 6 bases, the J end lost 0 bases, and 18 bases lay between the germline ends. The CDR3 consists of 17 residues. Here the CDR3 DNA reads TGTGCCAGCAGCGCTGGGGTCAGGGCGGGCTCTGGAAACACCATATATTTT. As protein: CASSAGVRAGSGNTIYF.

The chain joins TRBV9 to TRBJ1-4; no clear D. The germline V gene has CDR1 SGDLS and CDR2 YYNGEE. This CDR3 comprises 15 residues. The V end was cut by 3 bases, the J end by 0 bases, with 9 bases between. The chain's CDR3 is CASSGPGATNEKLFF. The CDR3 DNA sequence: TGTGCCAGCAGCGGCCCAGGCGCAACTAATGAAAAACTGTTTTTT.

The chain uses TRBV5-1 and TRBJ2-2, with D hard to call. The ends were cut back, 5 bases at V and 1 base at J, with 12 bases in the middle. Germline loops: CDR1 SGHRS, CDR2 YFSETQ. This CDR3 is built from 15 residues. CDR3 residues: CASRSFAGNTGELFF. CDR3 nucleotides: TGCGCCAGCAGATCCTTTGCCGGGAACACCGGGGAGCTGTTTTTT.

The rearrangement uses TRBV5-6 and TRBJ2-3; a weak D match, TRBD2 (5 bases). Trimming cost V 3 bases and J 2 bases, with 10 bases left between them. The germline V gene has CDR1 SGHDT and CDR2 YYEEEE. The CDR3 loop spans 14 amino acids. In DNA form, the CDR3 reads TGTGCCAGCAGCTGGGAGCGAGTCACAGATACGCAGTATTTT. This codes for CASSWERVTDTQYF.

This sequence joins TRBV12-3 or TRBV12-4 and TRBJ1-1; D is uncertain. This CDR3 has 13 residues. The V end was cut by 3 bases, the J end by 0 bases, with 5 bases between. The DNA of the CDR3 is TGTGCCAGCAGTTTCATCCTGAACACTGAAGCTTTCTTT. Its protein product is CASSFILNTEAFF.

This chain links TRBV19 with TRBJ2-3, with 13 bases matching TRBD2. The CDR3 runs to 17 residues. In germline, CDR1 is LNHDA, CDR2 SQIVND (reference sequence). Trimming cost V 1 base and J 4 bases; bases outside gene matches: 5. CDR3 coding DNA: TGTGCCAGTAGTATAGGGACTAGCGGGGGTATAGCAGATACGCAGTATTTT. Translated: CASSIGTSGGIADTQYF. Variable domain in full (rest from reference TRBV19 and TRBJ2-3): DGGITQSPKYLFRKEGQNVTLSCEQNLNHDAMYWYRQDPGQGLRLIYYSQIVNDFQKGDIAEGYSVSREKKESFPLTVTSAQKNPTAFYLCASSIGTSGGIADTQYFGPGTRLTVL.

The chain carries TRBV9 and TRBJ1-2; D may be TRBD1 (5 bases). CDR3 length equals 12 residues. The germline CDR1 and CDR2 sequences are SGDLS and YYNGEE. The germline V and J ends were trimmed by 4 bases and 5 bases, with 9 bases remaining between them. Here the CDR3 reads CASSPRGYGYTF. CDR3 coding DNA: TGTGCCAGCAGCCCTAGGGGTTATGGCTACACCTTC.

This chain connects TRBV5-1 to TRBJ2-2, with 14 positions matching TRBD2. Per germline, CDR1 SGHRS and CDR2 YFSETQ. V lost 4 bases, J lost 2 bases, and 7 bases stayed unmatched. This CDR3 comprises 18 residues. CDR3 region: CASSAGLAGVGNTGELFF. CDR3 bases: TGCGCCAGCAGCGCGGGACTAGCGGGAGTCGGAAACACCGGGGAGCTGTTTTTT.

The J gene is TRBJ2-6, the V gene TRBV2; either TRBD1 or TRBD2 may fit D (6 bases each). This CDR3 contains 17 residues. Germline CDR1 reads SNHLY; CDR2 reads FYNNEI. The V and J ends lost 6 bases and 0 bases respectively, with 15 bases between them. CDR3 loop: CASRHPGANSGANVLTF. CDR3 DNA sequence: TGTGCCAGCAGACACCCGGGGGCTAACTCTGGGGCCAACGTCCTGACTTTC.

Concerning this clone itself: This CDR3 is also generated by other DNA sequences in the sample. The rearrangement links TRBV3-1 (or the pseudogene TRBV3-2) to TRBJ2-7; no clear D. The CDR3 has 16 residues. Trimming cost V 0 bases and J 0 bases, with 12 bases left between them. Germline assignment: CDR1 LGHDT and CDR2 YNNKEL (reference sequence). CDR3 sequence: CASSQDLAASSYEQYF. For the CDR3, the DNA is TGTGCCAGCAGCCAAGATCTGGCGGCGAGCTCCTACGAGCAGTACTTC.

The chain couples TRBV21-1 to TRBJ1-4. TRBV21-1 is a recognized pseudogene. CDR3 length: 18 amino acids. The CDR3, as DNA: TGTGCCAGCAGCAAAGCGAACCCTTGGAAGAGGGCTAATGAAAAACTGTTTTTT. Encoded protein: CASSKANPWKRANEKLFF.

The rearrangement links TRBV2 to TRBJ1-6; possibly TRBD1 for D (5 bases). V shed 7 bases and J shed 5 bases, with 15 bases lying between them. Germline V lookup: CDR1 SNHLY, CDR2 FYNNEI. This CDR3 region has 15 residues. CDR3 protein: CASKVVRADNSPLHF. CDR3 coding DNA: TGTGCCAGCAAGGTGGTCAGGGCAGATAATTCACCCCTCCACTTT.

This clone appeared a single time. The chain recombines TRBV19 with TRBJ2-3, with 8 bases matching TRBD2. The CDR3 covers 15 residues. Per the germline V gene, CDR1 is LNHDA and CDR2 is SQIVND (reference sequence). V gave up 8 bases and J gave up 1 base; unmatched junction bases: 8. The CDR3 nucleotides are TGTGCCAGTGGCGGGACTAGTACGGGCACAGATACGCAGTATTTT. Residues: CASGGTSTGTDTQYF.

This clone was counted a single time. The CDR3 reads CATSRDYQGRSRFF. The CDR3 DNA sequence: TGTGCCACCAGCAGAGATTATCAGGGGCGAAGCCGTTTCTTC. This rearrangement joins TRBV15 to TRBJ2-1; maybe TRBD1 (6 bases). The V gene's germline CDR1 is LNHNV and CDR2 YYDKDF (reference sequence). The V and J ends lost 0 bases and 16 bases respectively, with 19 bases between them. The CDR3 has 14 amino acids.